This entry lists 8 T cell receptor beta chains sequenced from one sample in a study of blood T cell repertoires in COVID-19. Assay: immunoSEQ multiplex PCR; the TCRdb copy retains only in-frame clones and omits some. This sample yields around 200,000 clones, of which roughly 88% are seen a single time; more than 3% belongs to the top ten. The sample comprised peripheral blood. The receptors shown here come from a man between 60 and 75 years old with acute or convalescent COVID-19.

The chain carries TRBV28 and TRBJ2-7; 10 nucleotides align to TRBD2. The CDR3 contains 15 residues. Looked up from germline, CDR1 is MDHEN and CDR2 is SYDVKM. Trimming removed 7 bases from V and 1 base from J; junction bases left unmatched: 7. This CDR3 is CASTRGTSVSYEQYF. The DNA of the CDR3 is TGTGCCAGCACCCGCGGGACTAGCGTTTCCTACGAGCAGTACTTC.

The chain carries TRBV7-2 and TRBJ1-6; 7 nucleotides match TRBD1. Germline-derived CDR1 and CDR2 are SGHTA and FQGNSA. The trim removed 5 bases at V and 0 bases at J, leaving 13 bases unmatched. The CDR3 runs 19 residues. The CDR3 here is CASSPTPGQRSSYNSPLHF. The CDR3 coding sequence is TGTGCCAGCAGCCCTACCCCGGGACAGAGGAGCTCCTATAATTCACCCCTCCACTTT. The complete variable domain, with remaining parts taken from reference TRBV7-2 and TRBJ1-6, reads GAGVSQSPSNKVTEKGKDVELRCDPISGHTALYWYRQSLGQGLEFLIYFQGNSAPDKSGLPSDRFSAERTGGSVSTLTIQRTQQEDSAVYLCASSPTPGQRSSYNSPLHFGNGTRLTVT.

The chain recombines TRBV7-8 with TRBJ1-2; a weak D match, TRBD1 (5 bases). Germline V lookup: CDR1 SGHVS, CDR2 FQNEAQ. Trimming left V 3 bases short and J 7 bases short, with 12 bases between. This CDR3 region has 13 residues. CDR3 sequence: CASSFLGGGGYTF. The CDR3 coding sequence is TGTGCCAGCAGCTTTCTTGGCGGGGGTGGCTACACCTTC.

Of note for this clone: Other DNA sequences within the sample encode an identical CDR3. CDR3 sequence: CASSSGLAYEQYF. CDR3 bases: TGTGCCAGCAGCTCGGGACTAGCGTACGAGCAGTACTTC. This chain joins TRBV7-9 and TRBJ2-7, with 10 bases that match TRBD2. The CDR3 has 13 amino acids. Trimming cost V 4 bases and J 4 bases; bases outside gene matches: 1. Germline lookup yields CDR1 SEHNR and CDR2 FQNEAQ (reference sequence).

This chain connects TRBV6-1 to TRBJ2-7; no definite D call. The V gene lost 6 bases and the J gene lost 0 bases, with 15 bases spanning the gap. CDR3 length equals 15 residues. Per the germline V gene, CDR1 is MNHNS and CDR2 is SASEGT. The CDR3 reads CASSQPGPSSYEQYF. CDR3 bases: TGTGCCAGCAGCCAACCGGGTCCTAGCTCCTACGAGCAGTACTTC.

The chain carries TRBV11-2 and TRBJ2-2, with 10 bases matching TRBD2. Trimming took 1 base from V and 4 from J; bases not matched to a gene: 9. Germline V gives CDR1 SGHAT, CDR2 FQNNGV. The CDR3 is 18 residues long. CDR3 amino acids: CASSLGASGSGGTGELFF. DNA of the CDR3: TGTGCCAGCAGCTTAGGGGCTAGCGGGAGCGGTGGCACCGGGGAGCTGTTTTTT.

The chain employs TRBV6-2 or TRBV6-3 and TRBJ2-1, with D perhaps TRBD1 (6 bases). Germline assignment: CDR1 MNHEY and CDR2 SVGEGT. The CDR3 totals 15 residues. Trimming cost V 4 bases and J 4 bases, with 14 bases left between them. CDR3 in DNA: TGTGCCAGCAGTTCGGCAGGGGTCCTGTACAATGAGCAGTTCTTC. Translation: CASSSAGVLYNEQFF.

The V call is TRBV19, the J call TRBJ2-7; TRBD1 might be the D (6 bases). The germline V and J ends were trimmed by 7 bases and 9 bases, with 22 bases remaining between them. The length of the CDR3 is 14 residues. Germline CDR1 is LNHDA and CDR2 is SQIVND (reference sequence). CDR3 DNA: TGTGCCAGTATCCGCTCCCAGACAGGCCCTGGGCAGTACTTC. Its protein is CASIRSQTGPGQYF.